One sample yielded the 13 T cell receptor beta chains listed below, sequenced in a study of CXCR3-negative and CXCR3-positive naive CD8 T cells. Whole-study findings and limits: Naive cells that were CXCR3-positive had more hydrophobic TRB CDR3s (compared with CXCR3-negative naive cells).

UMI labels and 5' RACE were used to prepare the TRB cDNA libraries. Reanalyzing the 5' RACE reads, TCRdb keeps one entry per CDR3 protein, without DNA. Recorded here are some 140,000 distinct CDR3 sequences; the top ten clones represent 0.45% to 0.55%. No antigens are known for them. The material sequenced was naive CXCR3+ CD8+ T cells from blood. Specified subset: CD45RO-CCR7+CD27+CD95- naive CD8+ T cells expressing CXCR3 (TNR3+). Receptors were obtained from a human donor in good health. Some clones in this sample may be carry-over from other donors' samples.

This chain links TRBV7-6 with TRBJ2-7; TCRdb reports TRBD2, a call that lacks DNA to check it against. The CDR3 covers 15 residues. Germline lookup yields CDR1 SGHVS and CDR2 FNYEAQ. The CDR3 here is CASSLAAGGTYEQYF. The full variable domain, rest sourced from reference TRBV7-6 and TRBJ2-7, is GAGVSQSPRYKVTKRGQDVALRCDPISGHVSLYWYRQALGQGPEFLTYFNYEAQQDKSGLPNDRFSAERPEGSISTLTIQRTEQRDSAMYRCASSLAAGGTYEQYFGPGTRLTVT.

J is TRBJ2-2 and V is TRBV30; TCRdb's D gene call, TRBD1, goes unchecked for lack of DNA. The CDR3 covers 15 residues. From germline, CDR1 is GTSNPN and CDR2 SVGIG (reference sequence). This chain's CDR3 is CACAGGTGGSGELFF.

The CDR3 region is CASSLLGGTDTEAFF. The chain links TRBV7-8 to TRBJ1-1; no DNA is available, so the TRBD1 call from TCRdb remains unchecked. The CDR3 has 15 residues. The germline V gene has CDR1 SGHVS and CDR2 FQNEAQ.

The V and J genes are TRBV7-9 and TRBJ2-2. This CDR3 is 13 amino acids long. CDR1 and CDR2 (germline): SEHNR, FQNEAQ (reference sequence). CDR3: CASSLAKPGELFF.

The V call is TRBV6-5, the J call TRBJ1-2; TCRdb gives TRBD1 as the D gene, but with no DNA this cannot be confirmed. There are 12 residues in the CDR3. In germline, CDR1 is MNHEY, CDR2 SVGAGI. This CDR3 reads CASSVGHDGYTF.

The V call is TRBV19, the J call TRBJ2-2; TCRdb outputs TRBD1, but without DNA this stays unchecked. The CDR3 covers 18 residues. CDR1 and CDR2 (germline): LNHDA, SQIVND (reference sequence). CDR3 sequence: CASSIGSRDRGPTGELFF.

CDR3: CSVVWGSSGYTF. The rearrangement joins TRBV29-1 to TRBJ1-2; TCRdb selects TRBD1, and the lack of DNA leaves this call unchecked. The CDR3 is 12 amino acids. Per germline, CDR1 SQVTM and CDR2 ANQGSEA.

The chain has TRBV29-1 and TRBJ2-7. Germline V gene lookup returns CDR1 SQVTM and CDR2 ANQGSEA. The CDR3 length is 14 residues. CDR3 sequence: CSVEDPRTSYEQYF.

The rearrangement links TRBV14 to TRBJ2-1; TCRdb selects TRBD2, and the lack of DNA leaves this call unchecked. CDR1 SGHDN and CDR2 FVKESK come from the germline V gene. The CDR3 runs 14 residues. This CDR3 is CASSPATSYNEQFF.

The V gene is TRBV3-1, the J gene TRBJ2-1; the TRBD1 assignment by TCRdb is unverifiable without DNA. Germline V gene sequence: CDR1 LGHDT, CDR2 YNNKEL (reference sequence). CDR3 length: 13 amino acids. CDR3 loop: CASSLGTANEQFF.

The chain links TRBV5-5 to TRBJ1-2; TCRdb reports TRBD1, a call that lacks DNA to check it against. The germline CDR1 and CDR2 sequences are SGHKS and YYEKEE (reference sequence). This CDR3 has 16 residues. CDR3 sequence: CASSLLGTGVFGGYTF.

V gene TRBV7-2 combines with J gene TRBJ2-3; the TCRdb call, TRBD1, lacks DNA for checking. Germline lookup yields CDR1 SGHTA and CDR2 FQGNSA. This CDR3 is 14 amino acids long. This chain's CDR3 is CASSQGGGTDTQYF.

V usage is TRBV29-1 and J usage is TRBJ2-7. Germline values: CDR1 SQVTM, CDR2 ANQGSEA. The CDR3 is 12 amino acids. This CDR3 reads CSVEGSSYEQYF.